Reported below is one T cell receptor beta chain. Its matching antigen is unknown. The data stem from a study of cytomegalovirus exposure and HLA in healthy donors. The PCR used 60 Vbeta and 13 Jbeta primers. The table came from immunoSEQ multiplex PCR; TCRdb's copy has only in-frame clones and leaves some out. Here the sample spans about 100,000 clones, roughly 80% being singletons. The CDR3 spans 15 residues. The V gene's germline CDR1 is SGHTS and CDR2 YDEGEE. Deletions cut 0 bases from V and 8 bases from J, with 15 bases between. Overall study findings and caveats: One later analysis reportedly identified an Asian-associated ancestry cluster that showed fewer N-insertions than the approximately 600-donor mean. Both high specificity and high sensitivity reportedly marked the classifier's diagnosis of cytomegalovirus status. Analyses of presence/absence relied on an assumption of roughly uniform sequencing depth across donors.

Material: PBMCs. The source is a man in his forties or fifties in good health and CMV-seropositive. The chain has TRBV5-8 and TRBJ2-1; tentative D call: TRBD1 (6 bases). The CDR3 spells CASSLGSGEKDEQFF. CDR3 sequence (DNA): TGTGCCAGCAGCTTGGGTTCAGGGGAAAAGGATGAGCAGTTCTTC.